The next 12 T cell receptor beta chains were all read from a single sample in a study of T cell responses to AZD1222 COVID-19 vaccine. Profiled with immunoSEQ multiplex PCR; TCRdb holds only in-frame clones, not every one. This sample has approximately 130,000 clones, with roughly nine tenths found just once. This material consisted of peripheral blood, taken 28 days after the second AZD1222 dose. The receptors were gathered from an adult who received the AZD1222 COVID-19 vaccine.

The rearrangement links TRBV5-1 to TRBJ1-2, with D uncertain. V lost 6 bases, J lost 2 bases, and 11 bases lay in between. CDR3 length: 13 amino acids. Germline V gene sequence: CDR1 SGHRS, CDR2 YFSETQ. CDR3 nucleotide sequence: TGCGCCAGCAACATTGGAGGGAACTATGGCTACACCTTC. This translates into CASNIGGNYGYTF.

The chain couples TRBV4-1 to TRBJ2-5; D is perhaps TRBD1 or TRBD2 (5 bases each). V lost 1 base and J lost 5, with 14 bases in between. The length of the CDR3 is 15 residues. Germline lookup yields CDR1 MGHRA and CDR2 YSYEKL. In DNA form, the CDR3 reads TGCGCCAGCAGCCAAGGGGACGGCCGGTGGGAGACCCAGTACTTC. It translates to CASSQGDGRWETQYF.

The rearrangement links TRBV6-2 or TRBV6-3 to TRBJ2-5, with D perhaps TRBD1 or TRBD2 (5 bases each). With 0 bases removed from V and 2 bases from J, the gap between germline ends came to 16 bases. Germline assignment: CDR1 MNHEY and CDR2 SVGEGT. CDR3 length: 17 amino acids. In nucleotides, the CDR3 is TGTGCCAGCAGTTACTCGATATCGGGACGAAAACAAGAGACCCAGTACTTC. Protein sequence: CASSYSISGRKQETQYF.

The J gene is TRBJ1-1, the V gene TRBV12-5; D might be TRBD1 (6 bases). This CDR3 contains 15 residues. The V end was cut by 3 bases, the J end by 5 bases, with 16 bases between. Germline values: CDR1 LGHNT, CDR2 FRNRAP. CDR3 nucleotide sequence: TGTGCTAGTGGTTTAAACACAGGGTCGTCGACTGAAGCTTTCTTT. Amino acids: CASGLNTGSSTEAFF.

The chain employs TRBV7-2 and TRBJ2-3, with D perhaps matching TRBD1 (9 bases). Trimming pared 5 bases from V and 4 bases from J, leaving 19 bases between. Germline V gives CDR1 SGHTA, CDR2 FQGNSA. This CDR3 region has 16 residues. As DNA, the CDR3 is TGTGCCAGCAGCCTCAATAGCGGGACAGGGCCAGATACGCAGTATTTT. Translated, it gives CASSLNSGTGPDTQYF.

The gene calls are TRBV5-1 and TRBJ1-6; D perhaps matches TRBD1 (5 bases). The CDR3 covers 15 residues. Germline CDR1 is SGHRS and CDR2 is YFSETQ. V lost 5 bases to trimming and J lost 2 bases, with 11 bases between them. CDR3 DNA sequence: TGCGCCAGCAGTTTTGACAGCCCCTATAATTCACCCCTCCACTTT. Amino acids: CASSFDSPYNSPLHF.

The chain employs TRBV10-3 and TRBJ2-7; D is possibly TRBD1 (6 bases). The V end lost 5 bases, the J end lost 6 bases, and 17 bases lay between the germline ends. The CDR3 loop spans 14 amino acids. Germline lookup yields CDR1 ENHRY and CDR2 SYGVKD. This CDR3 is CAISPLGQLSEQYF. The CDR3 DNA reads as TGTGCCATCAGTCCCCTCGGACAGTTAAGCGAGCAGTACTTC.

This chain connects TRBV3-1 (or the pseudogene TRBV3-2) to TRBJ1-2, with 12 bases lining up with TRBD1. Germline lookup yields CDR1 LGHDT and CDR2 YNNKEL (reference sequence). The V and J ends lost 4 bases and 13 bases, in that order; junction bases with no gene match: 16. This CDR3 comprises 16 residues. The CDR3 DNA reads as TGTGCCAGCAGCCTACTAAATTCCGGGACAGGGGGCGTTTGCACCTTC. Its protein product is CASSLLNSGTGGVCTF.

DNA of the CDR3: TGTGCCAGTATCCCGACAGGGGGCTATCAGCCCCAGCATTTT. Encoded protein: CASIPTGGYQPQHF. This chain joins TRBV19 and TRBJ1-5, with TRBD1 matching over 10 bases. CDR3 length: 14 amino acids. J was trimmed by 5 bases and V by 7 bases; bases with no gene match: 5. Germline assignment: CDR1 LNHDA and CDR2 SQIVND (reference sequence).

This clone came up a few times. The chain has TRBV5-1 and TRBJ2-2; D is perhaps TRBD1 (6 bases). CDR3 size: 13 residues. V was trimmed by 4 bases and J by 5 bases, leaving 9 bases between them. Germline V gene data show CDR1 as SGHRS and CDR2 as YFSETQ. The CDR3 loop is CASSIQGTGELFF. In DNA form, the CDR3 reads TGCGCCAGCAGCATACAGGGAACCGGGGAGCTGTTTTTT.

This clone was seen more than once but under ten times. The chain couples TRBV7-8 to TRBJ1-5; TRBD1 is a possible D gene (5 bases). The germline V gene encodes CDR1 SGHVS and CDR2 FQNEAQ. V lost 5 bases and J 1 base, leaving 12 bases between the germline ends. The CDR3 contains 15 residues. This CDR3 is CASSPTEVSNQPQHF. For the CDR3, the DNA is TGTGCCAGCAGCCCGACAGAAGTCAGCAATCAGCCCCAGCATTTT.

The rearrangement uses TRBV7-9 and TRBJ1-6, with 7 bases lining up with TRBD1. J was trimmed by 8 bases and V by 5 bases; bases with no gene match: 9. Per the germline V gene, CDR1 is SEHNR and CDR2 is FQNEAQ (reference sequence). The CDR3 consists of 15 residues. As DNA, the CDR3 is TGTGCCAGCAGCCTACGGACAGGCGGTGATTCACCCCTCCACTTT. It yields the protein CASSLRTGGDSPLHF.